This T cell receptor beta chain comes out of a study of spatial heterogeneity in lung cancer (dated by TCRdb to between 2018 and 2021). With respect to the entire study: More beta-chain than alpha-chain transcripts were consistently detected, likely reflecting higher beta-chain transcript abundance. The study linked features of the TCR repertoire to counts of nonsynonymous mutations, which were determined by whole-exome sequencing of tumor tissue. TCR transcript counts in tumor regions correlated strongly with a T cell transcriptional module score from matched bulk RNA-seq. In the raw uncorrected reads, each unique combination of TCR and UMI appeared more than ten times on average. In non-small cell lung cancer, the study quantitatively compared TCR alpha and beta repertoires across several tumor regions, matched nontumor lung, and blood. Both alpha and beta chains were TCR-sequenced in about 240 tumor regions, some 64 matched nontumor lung samples and around 50 PBMC samples obtained at surgery. The research as a whole found: Confirming at a functional level the hypothesis that regional TCRs recognize regional mutations was considered to require additional single-cell paired TCR alpha and beta sequencing. The number of expanded intratumoral alpha and beta TCRs correlated with the tumor nonsynonymous mutation count. TCR-seq was estimated to cover only about 7% of tumor T cells for alpha chains and 13% for beta chains. The count of ubiquitous expanded TCRs correlated with the count of ubiquitous nonsynonymous mutations, and the count of regional expanded TCRs correlated with the count of regional nonsynonymous mutations.

The CDR3, cysteine through phenylalanine, is 15 amino acids long. Just CDR3 DNA is preserved here, 45 bases in frame from base 1. CDR1 SGHRS and CDR2 YFSETQ were looked up in the germline V gene. V is pruned by 6 bases and J by 0 bases, leaving 6 bases of the junction without a gene match. This clonotype was seen ten or more times. Its antigen has not been determined. Within one base of it there is no much larger clone, and no base qualities were kept. The library came from 5' RACE. Instrument on record: NextSeq 500. The TCR library protocol attached a unique molecular identifier to each TCR cDNA molecule to allow correction of PCR and sequencing errors. Concerning the study's data processing: TCR identification, UMI-based error correction and CDR3 extraction were all carried out with Decombinator tools. TCRs above a frequency of 2 per 1,000, corresponding to the top 1% of the tumor frequency distribution, were defined as expanded. Expanded tumor TCRs statistically deemed absent (corrected P<0.05) from at least one tumor region were classed as regional, and all other expanded tumor TCRs were classed as ubiquitous. Rényi diversity was computed with the R vegan package after subsampling each repertoire 100 times to 5,000 TCRs. To build CDR3 similarity networks, amino acid triplet string-kernel similarity was used, and CDR3s were connected when their pairwise similarity was above 0.82. The public reads were run again by TCRdb, first through fastp at Q25 and then through MiXCR, and only productive beta chains were kept. Under each unique CDR3 protein, matching rows form one entry showing the most common genes and DNA. What appears here as the V and J calls and clone size reflects TCRdb's work, not the paper's. The sample table holds about 9,200 distinct CDR3 sequences, of which 4% to 6% were seen once. Approximately 15% of the sample is held by the ten biggest clonotypes.

Interpreted using the paper, the time point label stands for: sample taken at primary tumor resection. Donors were 70 or so patients with early-stage, untreated non-small cell lung cancer from the lung TRACERx cohort. For TCR sequencing, whole RNA was extracted from tumor and nontumor lung tissue, or from cryopreserved PBMC samples, and no cell sorting was done. Only patients for whom sufficient RNA was available from at least two tumor regions were selected for TCR sequencing. A lung pathologist reviewed the tumor and adjacent nontumor lung specimens before the specimens were selected. The rearranged segments are TRBV5-1 and TRBJ1-1, with 9 bases in between that match TRBD1. This specimen was lung tumor tissue, taken at surgery. The receptor was derived from a female donor with early-stage non-small cell lung cancer. This receptor has the CDR3 CASKPTGGMNTEAFF. The DNA sequence reads TGCGCCAGCAAACCGACAGGGGGGATGAACACTGAAGCTTTCTTT.